What follows are 6 T cell receptor beta chains derived from one specimen sequenced in a study of shared clonotypes between healthy human individuals. The data were produced by immunoSEQ multiplex PCR, yet TCRdb's version contains in-frame clones alone and is incomplete. The sample has roughly 1,600,000 clones, 97% to 99% seen once; the top ten hold 0.36%. The source material was naive CD4+ T cells sorted from blood. The subset denotes: CD45RA+ positively selected. These receptors were obtained from a man younger than 45 in good health.

The V gene is TRBV30, the J gene TRBJ2-2, with D perhaps matching TRBD1 (7 bases). Germline V CDR1 and CDR2: GTSNPN, SVGIG (reference sequence). V was pared by 8 bases and J by 6 bases, with 19 bases between. The CDR3 totals 14 residues. The CDR3 coding sequence is TGTGCCCCGAGGGGGCAGGGGGAGGCCGGGGAGCTGTTTTTT. This sequence encodes CAPRGQGEAGELFF.

This chain uses TRBV18 with TRBJ2-7; TRBD1 agrees at 9 bases. Germline V lookup: CDR1 KGHSH, CDR2 LQKENI. There are 13 residues in the CDR3. With V trimmed by 2 bases and J by 11 bases, 7 bases remained unmatched. The CDR3 DNA sequence: TGTGCCAGCTCACCAAAGACAGGGGGGATCGAGTACTTC. As protein: CASSPKTGGIEYF. Full variable domain (remainder filled in from reference TRBV18 and TRBJ2-7): NAGVMQNPRHLVRRRGQEARLRCSPMKGHSHVYWYRQLPEEGLKFMVYLQKENIIDESGMPKERFSAEFPKEGPSILRIQQVVRGDSAAYFCASSPKTGGIEYFGPGTRLTVT.

The chain has TRBV5-4 and TRBJ2-7; 9 nucleotides match TRBD2. The CDR3 is made up of 14 amino acids. Germline V gives CDR1 SGHNT, CDR2 YYREEE (reference sequence). The trim removed 4 bases at V and 2 bases at J, leaving 4 bases unmatched. As DNA, the CDR3 is TGTGCCAGCAGCCCAGCGGGAGGTACCTACGAGCAGTACTTC. Its translation: CASSPAGGTYEQYF.

The rearrangement joins TRBV7-3 to TRBJ2-5; TRBD2 agrees at 9 bases. The CDR3 runs 15 residues. Germline V gene sequence: CDR1 SGHTA, CDR2 FQGTGA. Germline trimming cut 2 bases from V and 5 bases from J; bases unmatched to any gene: 6. The CDR3 DNA sequence: TGTGCCAGCAGCTTAGCGGGAGGGCTCGGGGAGACCCAGTACTTC. Encoded protein: CASSLAGGLGETQYF. Supplemented by reference TRBV7-3 and TRBJ2-5, the full variable domain reads GAGVSQTPSNKVTEKGKYVELRCDPISGHTALYWYRQSLGQGPEFLIYFQGTGAADDSGLPNDRFFAVRPEGSVSTLKIQRTERGDSAVYLCASSLAGGLGETQYFGPGTRLLVL.

The chain recombines TRBV2 with TRBJ1-4, with D unclear. The germline V gene has CDR1 SNHLY and CDR2 FYNNEI. This CDR3 is built from 13 residues. Deletions cut 4 bases from V and 5 bases from J, with 8 bases between. DNA for the CDR3: TGTGCCAGCAGTGCACAGCTAAATGAAAAACTGTTTTTT. Translated: CASSAQLNEKLFF.

This sequence joins TRBV5-4 and TRBJ1-3, with TRBD1 matching over 7 bases. Looked up from germline, CDR1 is SGHNT and CDR2 is YYREEE (reference sequence). The J segment lost 3 bases and the V segment lost 0 bases, leaving 6 bases of the junction unmatched. The CDR3 loop spans 16 amino acids. This CDR3 reads CASSLGPTGVGNTIYF. CDR3 sequence (DNA): TGTGCCAGCAGCTTGGGGCCCACAGGGGTTGGAAACACCATATATTTT.